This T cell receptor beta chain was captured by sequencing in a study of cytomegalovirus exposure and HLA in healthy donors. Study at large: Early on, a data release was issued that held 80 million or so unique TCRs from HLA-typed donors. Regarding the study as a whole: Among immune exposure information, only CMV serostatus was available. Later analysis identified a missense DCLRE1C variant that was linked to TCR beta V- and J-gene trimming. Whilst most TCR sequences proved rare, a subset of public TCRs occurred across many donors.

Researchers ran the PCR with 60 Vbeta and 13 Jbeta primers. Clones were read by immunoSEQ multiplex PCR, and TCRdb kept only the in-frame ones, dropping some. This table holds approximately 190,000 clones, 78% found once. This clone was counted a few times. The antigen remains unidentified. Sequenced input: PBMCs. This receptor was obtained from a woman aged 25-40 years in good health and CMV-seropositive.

The CDR3 sequence is CASTYRGGVYEQYF. Written as DNA, the CDR3 is TGTGCCAGCACTTACCGGGGGGGCGTTTACGAGCAGTACTTC. The V call is TRBV28, the J call TRBJ2-7; 8 bases are shared with TRBD2. CDR3 length: 14 residues. The ends lost 7 bases at V and 4 bases at J; junction bases unmatched: 9. The germline gives CDR1 MDHEN, CDR2 SYDVKM.